The 18 T cell receptor beta chains below all came from one sample that was sequenced in a study of control samples from healthy donors and cancer patients. Data came from immunoSEQ multiplex PCR; TCRdb stores just in-frame clones and leaves some out. This table holds around 80,000 clones, 90% to 95% found once. Sequenced sample: blood. The receptors come from a man aged 50 to 60 in good health.

The sample holds one count of this clone. The J gene is TRBJ2-7, the V gene TRBV7-2; unclear D gene. V was trimmed by 1 base and J by 2 bases, leaving 6 bases between them. Germline CDR1 reads SGHTA; CDR2 reads FQGNSA. CDR3 length equals 13 residues. The DNA for the CDR3 is TGTGCCAGCAGCTTAGTGGGGACCTACGAGCAGTACTTC. This translates into CASSLVGTYEQYF. The complete variable domain, with remaining parts taken from reference TRBV7-2 and TRBJ2-7, reads GAGVSQSPSNKVTEKGKDVELRCDPISGHTALYWYRQSLGQGLEFLIYFQGNSAPDKSGLPSDRFSAERTGGSVSTLTIQRTQQEDSAVYLCASSLVGTYEQYFGPGTRLTVT.

The CDR3 reads CASSGGRKGNEKLFF. In nucleotides, the CDR3 is TGTGCCAGCAGCGGAGGACGGAAGGGTAATGAAAAACTGTTTTTT. V usage is TRBV13 and J usage is TRBJ1-4, with D unresolved. V shed 5 bases and J shed 4 bases, with 14 bases lying between them. The CDR3 runs 15 residues. The V gene's germline CDR1 is PRHDT and CDR2 FYEKMQ (reference sequence).

This rearrangement joins TRBV5-6 to TRBJ2-3; 10 positions match TRBD1. The CDR3 runs to 15 residues. The V and J ends lost 0 bases and 4 bases, in that order; junction bases with no gene match: 2. Germline V gene lookup returns CDR1 SGHDT and CDR2 YYEEEE. The CDR3: CASSLGQGAPDTQYF. The DNA for the CDR3 is TGTGCCAGCAGCTTGGGACAGGGGGCCCCAGATACGCAGTATTTT.

The rearrangement uses TRBV5-1 and TRBJ1-2; D unresolved. The CDR3 spans 14 residues. Between the trimmed V and J ends, which lost 1 base and 0 bases, there was a span of 7 bases. The germline V gene encodes CDR1 SGHRS and CDR2 YFSETQ. In nucleotides, the CDR3 is TGCGCCAGCAGCTTGACCGTTACTAACTATGGCTACACCTTC. This sequence encodes CASSLTVTNYGYTF.

V gene TRBV5-4 combines with J gene TRBJ2-1, with D possibly being TRBD1 or TRBD2 (5 bases each). Per germline, CDR1 SGHNT and CDR2 YYREEE (reference sequence). V was trimmed by 1 base and J by 0 bases, leaving 11 bases between them. This CDR3 is 16 amino acids long. The CDR3 coding sequence is TGTGCCAGCAGCTTGCAGAAGGGGAGCTCCTACAATGAGCAGTTCTTC. Its protein product is CASSLQKGSSYNEQFF.

The chain recombines TRBV7-2 with TRBJ1-1; 9 bases are shared with TRBD1. The CDR3 is made up of 15 amino acids. Per germline, CDR1 SGHTA and CDR2 FQGNSA. V lost 3 bases to trimming and J lost 6 bases; unmatched junction nucleotides: 8. DNA for the CDR3: TGTGCCAGCAGCTTCGGGACAGGGAAAGGGGCTGAAGCTTTCTTT. Its translation is CASSFGTGKGAEAFF. The full variable domain, in which reference TRBV7-2 and TRBJ1-1 provide the parts outside the CDR3, is GAGVSQSPSNKVTEKGKDVELRCDPISGHTALYWYRQSLGQGLEFLIYFQGNSAPDKSGLPSDRFSAERTGGSVSTLTIQRTQQEDSAVYLCASSFGTGKGAEAFFGQGTRLTVV.

The chain is built from TRBV7-9 and TRBJ1-2; possibly TRBD1 for D (5 bases). Trimming removed 1 base from V and 4 bases from J, with 13 bases in between. Per germline, CDR1 SEHNR and CDR2 FQNEAQ (reference sequence). This CDR3 spans 15 amino acids. DNA of the CDR3: TGTGCCAGCAGCTTAGTTCAGGGCAAAGGCTATGGCTACACCTTC. It specifies CASSLVQGKGYGYTF.

CDR3 in DNA: TGTGCCAGCAGCTATTCAGGGGGCACAGATACGCAGTATTTT. Its translation is CASSYSGGTDTQYF. The genes are TRBV7-9 and TRBJ2-3; possible D gene TRBD1, 6 bases. V lost 4 bases and J lost 1, with 9 bases in between. The germline V gene encodes CDR1 SEHNR and CDR2 FQNEAQ (reference sequence). The length of the CDR3 is 14 residues.

The chain employs TRBV5-6 and TRBJ1-2; TRBD1 is a possible D gene (5 bases). The CDR3 is 14 amino acids. Germline CDR1 is SGHDT and CDR2 is YYEEEE. Trimming stripped 3 bases from V and 4 bases from J, with 13 bases between. CDR3 in amino acids: CASSSLGPSYGYTF. For the CDR3, the DNA is TGTGCCAGCAGCTCCCTGGGACCGAGCTATGGCTACACCTTC.

The chain joins TRBV6-6 to TRBJ1-2; D is uncertain. Deletions cut 6 bases from V and 11 bases from J, with 19 bases between. This CDR3 region has 13 residues. Per the germline V gene, CDR1 is MNHNY and CDR2 is SVGAGI (reference sequence). CDR3 DNA sequence: TGTGCCAGCAGCGAGGAGGGAGGGAACCGTTACACCTTC. It translates to CASSEEGGNRYTF.

In DNA, the CDR3 is TGTGCCAGCAGCCCAGGGTCCGGGACAGGGTATGAAAAACTGTTTTTT. The encoded protein is CASSPGSGTGYEKLFF. V is TRBV7-9 and J is TRBJ1-4; TRBD1 matches at 9 bases. The CDR3 loop spans 16 amino acids. J gave up 6 bases and V 5 bases, and 10 bases lay outside the gene matches. Germline V gene lookup returns CDR1 SEHNR and CDR2 FQNEAQ (reference sequence).

This clone was observed a few times. The chain recombines TRBV6-4 with TRBJ1-5; possibly TRBD1 for D (5 bases). Looked up from germline, CDR1 is MRHNA and CDR2 is SNTAGT. V gave up 9 bases and J gave up 2 bases, with 14 bases separating them. This CDR3 comprises 14 residues. Written as DNA, the CDR3 is TGTGCCAGTTCCCCCGGGACCGGCAATCAGCCCCAGCATTTT. As protein: CASSPGTGNQPQHF.

The chain links TRBV12-5 to TRBJ2-1; D is ambiguous. Germline CDR1 LGHNT, CDR2 FRNRAP. The CDR3 has 11 residues. The V and J ends lost 2 bases and 6 bases respectively, with 2 bases between them. The CDR3 sequence: CASGLTNEQFF. CDR3 in DNA: TGTGCTAGTGGTTTGACCAATGAGCAGTTCTTC.

The chain combines TRBV19 with TRBJ1-1, with D unresolved. Trimming removed 5 bases at V and 0 bases at J, with 10 bases between. The CDR3 contains 14 residues. The V gene's germline CDR1 is LNHDA and CDR2 SQIVND (reference sequence). The CDR3 reads CASSLAGVNTEAFF. The CDR3 region has the DNA TGTGCCAGTAGTCTTGCCGGGGTGAACACTGAAGCTTTCTTT.

V and J are TRBV19 and TRBJ1-1; D remains ambiguous. CDR1 and CDR2 (germline): LNHDA, SQIVND (reference sequence). The CDR3 is 13 amino acids. Trimming stripped 5 bases from V and 4 bases from J, with 11 bases between. The CDR3, as DNA: TGTGCCAGTAGTGCAAAGACGGGCACTGAAGCTTTCTTT. It encodes CASSAKTGTEAFF.

This clone was seen a single time. The chain joins TRBV4-1 to TRBJ2-7; either TRBD1 or TRBD2 may supply D (5 bases each). From germline, CDR1 is MGHRA and CDR2 YSYEKL. V lost 1 base and J 2 bases, leaving 9 bases between the germline ends. CDR3 size: 14 residues. CDR3 in amino acids: CASSQGDGPYEQYF. In DNA form, the CDR3 reads TGCGCCAGCAGCCAAGGGGACGGACCCTACGAGCAGTACTTC.

The V and J genes are TRBV7-9 and TRBJ2-2; 14 nucleotides align to TRBD2. The CDR3 loop spans 18 amino acids. Germline V gives CDR1 SEHNR, CDR2 FQNEAQ (reference sequence). Losses at the gene ends were 5 bases for V and 0 bases for J; bases not matched to a gene: 5. The CDR3 loop is CASSPGLAGVSNTGELFF. The CDR3 coding sequence is TGTGCCAGCAGCCCGGGACTAGCGGGGGTATCGAACACCGGGGAGCTGTTTTTT.

This sequence joins TRBV2 and TRBJ1-4; maybe TRBD1 (6 bases). The V gene's germline CDR1 is SNHLY and CDR2 FYNNEI. V was pared by 10 bases and J by 7 bases, with 19 bases between. The length of the CDR3 is 14 residues. CDR3 in DNA: TGTGCCACCCGGAGGGAGGGGGAAACTGAAAAACTGTTTTTT. It specifies CATRREGETEKLFF.